These T cell receptor beta chains were read from a single sample in a study of blood T cell repertoires in COVID-19. Assay used: immunoSEQ multiplex PCR; TCRdb lists only in-frame clones, some missing. The table shows a few hundred thousand clones, with more than 65% occurring only once. The source material was PBMCs or T cells enriched from blood (not recorded which). All receptors derive from a man aged 45-60 years who had recovered from COVID-19. Each CDR3 is given with its conserved first and last residue. D genes are given only for firm matches.

d_gene	j_gene	v_gene	CDR3aa
NA	TRBJ1-1	TRBV2	CASSESGDGEAFF
TRBD1	TRBJ2-1	TRBV20-1	CSASPLGQGSSYNEQFF
TRBD2	TRBJ2-1	TRBV28	CASSQTSVWQFF
TRBD2	TRBJ2-3	TRBV7-3	CASSEAGGTDTQYF
NA	TRBJ2-5	TRBV7-2	CASTLSRAQETQYF
TRBD1	TRBJ2-7	TRBV6-5	CASSSRRDRVYEQYF
NA	TRBJ1-2	TRBV4-2	CASSNSGGGYTF
NA	TRBJ1-2	TRBV28	CASSLTEYGYTF
TRBD1	TRBJ1-2	TRBV7-2	CASSATGGYGYTF
NA	TRBJ1-5	TRBV7-8	CASSLNSLGAQHF
NA	TRBJ1-2	TRBV3-1/TRBV3-2	CASSQEAQGKGYGYTF
NA	TRBJ2-3	TRBV7-2	CASSPRGGRDTQYF
TRBD1	TRBJ1-2	TRBV7-6	CASSQRQGGYTF
NA	TRBJ2-7	TRBV11-3	CASSLAEVGIRPYEQYF
NA	TRBJ1-2	TRBV28	CASSFQGFDYGYTF
NA	TRBJ1-3	TRBV3-1/TRBV3-2	CASSEVAVGSGNTIYF
NA	TRBJ1-2	TRBV12-3/TRBV12-4	CASSLTARGGYTF
NA	TRBJ2-7	TRBV3-1/TRBV3-2	CASSQASYEQYF
NA	TRBJ1-6	TRBV15	CATREEGAGSPLHF
TRBD1	TRBJ2-7	TRBV7-9	CASSFLPGTGGSNREQYF
TRBD1	TRBJ2-5	TRBV11-3	CASSLPRDRGHPFRETQYF
NA	TRBJ2-1	TRBV19	CASSIGETAYNEQFF
TRBD1	TRBJ2-3	TRBV10-3	CAIRSNPGTGGTDTQYF
TRBD1	TRBJ1-4	TRBV7-2	CASSPRTGLNEKLFF
TRBD1	TRBJ2-7	TRBV4-3	CASSPGTGGDEQYF
TRBD1	TRBJ1-4	TRBV7-2	CASSLAGGTGRPQATNEKLFF
NA	TRBJ2-1	TRBV30	CAWDPQRKSYNEQFF
TRBD2	TRBJ2-3	TRBV27	CASSLRLAGGVSTDTQYF
TRBD1	TRBJ2-7	TRBV6-2/TRBV6-3	CASSNLRGPSAEQYF
NA	TRBJ2-7	TRBV7-9	CAAADVNSYEQYF
NA	TRBJ2-1	TRBV5-6	CASSLRGNRQFF